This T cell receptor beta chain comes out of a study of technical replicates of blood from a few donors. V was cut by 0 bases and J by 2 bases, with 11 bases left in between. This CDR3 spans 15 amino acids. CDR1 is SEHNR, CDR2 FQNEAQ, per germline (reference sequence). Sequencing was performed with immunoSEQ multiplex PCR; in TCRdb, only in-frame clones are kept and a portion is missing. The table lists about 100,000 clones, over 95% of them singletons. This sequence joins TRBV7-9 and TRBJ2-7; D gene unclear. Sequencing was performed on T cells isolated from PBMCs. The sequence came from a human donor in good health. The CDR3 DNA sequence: TGTGCCAGCAGCTTAGCGAGGAGTCAAGCCTACGAGCAGTACTTC. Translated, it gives CASSLARSQAYEQYF.